These 14 T cell receptor beta chains were all obtained from the same sample, sequenced in a study of T cells expressing NK-cell markers. TCRdb reprocessed the 5' RACE reads; each CDR3 protein has one entry and no DNA is given. This specimen shows hundreds of thousands of distinct CDR3 sequences; the ten leading clones hold 3% to 4.5%. The sample consisted of blood T cells: a sorted CD56 or NKG2C T cell subset, CD4+ or CD8+ T cells, or bulk PBMC T cells (not recorded which). The origin of the receptors is a man aged 18 to 30 in good health.

CDR3 in amino acids: CATSDWNRGRETQYF. The chain joins TRBV24-1 to TRBJ2-5; TCRdb reports TRBD1, a call that lacks DNA to check it against. Germline V CDR1 and CDR2: KGHDR, SFDVKD. This CDR3 comprises 15 residues.

The chain joins TRBV4-3 to TRBJ1-2. CDR3 size: 14 residues. Looked up from germline, CDR1 is LGHNA and CDR2 is YSLEER. CDR3 loop: CASSQDVGNYGYTF.

J is TRBJ2-1 and V is TRBV29-1; with no DNA, the TCRdb D assignment of TRBD1 cannot be verified. The germline gives CDR1 SQVTM, CDR2 ANQGSEA. The CDR3 length is 12 residues. CDR3 region: CSVGQGPGEQFF.

The J gene is TRBJ2-5, the V gene TRBV7-6; TCRdb indicates TRBD1, and absent DNA this call remains unverified. The CDR3 runs to 14 residues. The germline V gene has CDR1 SGHVS and CDR2 FNYEAQ. CDR3 residues: CASSLQALGETQYF.

This chain uses TRBV4-1 with TRBJ1-5; without DNA, the TCRdb call of TRBD1 cannot be checked. The CDR3 contains 14 residues. Germline V gene lookup returns CDR1 MGHRA and CDR2 YSYEKL. CDR3 sequence reads: CASSQDKRGQPQHF.

The genes are TRBV20-1 and TRBJ2-7; the TCRdb D gene call, TRBD2, has no DNA to confirm it. The CDR3 is made up of 13 amino acids. CDR1 and CDR2 from the germline V gene are DFQATT and SNEGSKA (reference sequence). The CDR3 sequence is CSAAESPTYEQYF.

V and J are TRBV10-3 and TRBJ2-7; TCRdb's D call of TRBD1 is untestable without DNA. CDR1 and CDR2 (germline): ENHRY, SYGVKD. The CDR3 extends over 14 amino acids. This CDR3 reads CAIRGAGWEYEQYF.

CDR3 region: CAISELGYNEQFF. The chain couples TRBV10-3 to TRBJ2-1. The CDR3 totals 13 residues. The germline gives CDR1 ENHRY, CDR2 SYGVKD.

The chain employs TRBV5-5 and TRBJ2-5; the D gene TCRdb calls, TRBD1, cannot be checked with no DNA. CDR1 and CDR2 (germline): SGHKS, YYEKEE (reference sequence). The CDR3 is made up of 14 amino acids. The chain's CDR3 is CASSRDSFQETQYF.

The gene calls are TRBV15 and TRBJ1-5; as DNA is missing, the TRBD1 call by TCRdb cannot be tested. The CDR3 extends over 16 amino acids. Germline V gene data show CDR1 as LNHNV and CDR2 as YYDKDF (reference sequence). The CDR3 reads CATSQGTEYSNQPQHF.

The rearrangement uses TRBV3-1 and TRBJ2-7; TCRdb outputs TRBD1, but without DNA this stays unchecked. The CDR3 runs 17 residues. Germline lookup yields CDR1 LGHDT and CDR2 YNNKEL (reference sequence). The CDR3 loop is CASSPKRRPGQGYEQYF.

The chain couples TRBV18 to TRBJ2-1; the D call from TCRdb, TRBD1, cannot be confirmed without DNA. Germline V gives CDR1 KGHSH, CDR2 LQKENI. The CDR3 is 14 residues long. The CDR3 here is CASSPGAAYNEQFF.

V and J are TRBV5-1 and TRBJ2-2; the D call from TCRdb, TRBD1, cannot be confirmed without DNA. The germline V gene has CDR1 SGHRS and CDR2 YFSETQ. This CDR3 comprises 14 residues. The CDR3 reads CASSLKFPAGELFF.

The J gene is TRBJ2-7, the V gene TRBV28; the D call of TRBD1 rests on TCRdb alone, since no DNA is present to check it. The CDR3 extends over 14 amino acids. Germline V lookup: CDR1 MDHEN, CDR2 SYDVKM. The CDR3: CASSLTGSGDEQYF. The complete variable domain, with remaining parts taken from reference TRBV28 and TRBJ2-7, reads DVKVTQSSRYLVKRTGEKVFLECVQDMDHENMFWYRQDPGLGLRLIYFSYDVKMKEKGDIPEGYSVSREKKERFSLILESASTNQTSMYLCASSLTGSGDEQYFGPGTRLTVT.